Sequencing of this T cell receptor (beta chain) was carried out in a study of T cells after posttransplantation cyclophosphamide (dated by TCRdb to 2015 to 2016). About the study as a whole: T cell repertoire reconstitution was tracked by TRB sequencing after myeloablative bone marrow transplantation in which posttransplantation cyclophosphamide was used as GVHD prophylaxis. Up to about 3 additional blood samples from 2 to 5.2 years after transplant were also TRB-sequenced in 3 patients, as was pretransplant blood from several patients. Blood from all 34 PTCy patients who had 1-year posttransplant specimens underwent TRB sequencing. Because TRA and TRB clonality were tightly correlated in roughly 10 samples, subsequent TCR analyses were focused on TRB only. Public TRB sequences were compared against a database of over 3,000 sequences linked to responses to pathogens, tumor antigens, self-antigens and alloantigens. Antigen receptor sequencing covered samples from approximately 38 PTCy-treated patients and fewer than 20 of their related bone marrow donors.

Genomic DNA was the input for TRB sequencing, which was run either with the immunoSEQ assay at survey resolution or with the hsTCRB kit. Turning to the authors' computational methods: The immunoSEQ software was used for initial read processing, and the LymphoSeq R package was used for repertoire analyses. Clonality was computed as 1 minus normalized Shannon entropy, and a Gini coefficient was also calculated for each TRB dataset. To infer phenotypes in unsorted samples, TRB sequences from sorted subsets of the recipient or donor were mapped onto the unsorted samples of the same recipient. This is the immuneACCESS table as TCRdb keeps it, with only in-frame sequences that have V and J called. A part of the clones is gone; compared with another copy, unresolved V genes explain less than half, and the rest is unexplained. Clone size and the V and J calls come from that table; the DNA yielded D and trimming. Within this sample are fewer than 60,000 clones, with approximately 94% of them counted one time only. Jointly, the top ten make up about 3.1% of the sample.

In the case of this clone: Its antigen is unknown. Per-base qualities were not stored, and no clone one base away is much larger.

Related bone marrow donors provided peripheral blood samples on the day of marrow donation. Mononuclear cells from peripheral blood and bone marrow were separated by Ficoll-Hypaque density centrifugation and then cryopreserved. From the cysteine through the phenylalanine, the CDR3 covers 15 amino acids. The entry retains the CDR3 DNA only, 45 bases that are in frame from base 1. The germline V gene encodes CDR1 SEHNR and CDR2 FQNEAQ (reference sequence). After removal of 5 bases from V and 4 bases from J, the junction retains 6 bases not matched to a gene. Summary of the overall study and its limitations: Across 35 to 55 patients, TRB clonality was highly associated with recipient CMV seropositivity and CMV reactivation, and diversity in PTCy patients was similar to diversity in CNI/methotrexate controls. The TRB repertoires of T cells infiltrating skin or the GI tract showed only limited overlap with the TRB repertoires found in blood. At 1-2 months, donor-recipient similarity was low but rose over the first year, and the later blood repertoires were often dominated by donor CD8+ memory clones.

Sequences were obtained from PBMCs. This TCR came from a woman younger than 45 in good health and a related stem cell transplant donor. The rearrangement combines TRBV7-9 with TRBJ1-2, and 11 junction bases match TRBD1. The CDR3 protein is CASSDGDRGSYGYTF. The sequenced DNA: TGTGCCAGCAGCGATGGGGACAGGGGGAGCTATGGCTACACCTTC.